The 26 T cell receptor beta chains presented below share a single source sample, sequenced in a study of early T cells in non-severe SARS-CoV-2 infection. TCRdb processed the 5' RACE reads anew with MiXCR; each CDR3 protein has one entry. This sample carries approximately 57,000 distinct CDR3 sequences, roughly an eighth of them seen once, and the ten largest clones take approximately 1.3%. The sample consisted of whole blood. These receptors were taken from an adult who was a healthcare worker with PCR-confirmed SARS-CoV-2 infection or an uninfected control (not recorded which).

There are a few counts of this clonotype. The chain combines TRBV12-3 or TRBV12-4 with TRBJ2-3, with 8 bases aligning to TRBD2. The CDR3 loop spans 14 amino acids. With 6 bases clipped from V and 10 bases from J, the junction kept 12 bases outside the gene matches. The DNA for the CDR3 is TGTGCCAGCAGCCTCGGGGGGGGCGCCGACGCGCAGTATTTT. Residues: CASSLGGGADAQYF.

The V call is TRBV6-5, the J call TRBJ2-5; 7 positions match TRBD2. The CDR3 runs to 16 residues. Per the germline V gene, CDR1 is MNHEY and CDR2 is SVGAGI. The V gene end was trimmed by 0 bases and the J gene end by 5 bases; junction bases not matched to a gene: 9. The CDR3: CASSYSPGLGGETQYF. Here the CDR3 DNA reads TGTGCCAGCAGTTACTCTCCAGGACTGGGAGGGGAGACCCAGTACTTC.

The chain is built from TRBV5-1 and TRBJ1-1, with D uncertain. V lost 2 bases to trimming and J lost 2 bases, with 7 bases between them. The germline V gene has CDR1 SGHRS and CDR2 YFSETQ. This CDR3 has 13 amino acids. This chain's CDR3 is CASSFVVNTEAFF. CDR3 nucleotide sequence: TGCGCCAGCAGCTTCGTGGTAAACACTGAAGCTTTCTTT.

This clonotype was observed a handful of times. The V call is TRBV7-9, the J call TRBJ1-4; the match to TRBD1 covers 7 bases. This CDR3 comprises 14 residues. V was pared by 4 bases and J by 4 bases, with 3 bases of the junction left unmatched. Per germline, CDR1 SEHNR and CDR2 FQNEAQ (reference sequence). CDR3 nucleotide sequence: TGTGCCAGCAGCTGGGGGACAGATAATGAAAAACTGTTTTTT. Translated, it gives CASSWGTDNEKLFF.

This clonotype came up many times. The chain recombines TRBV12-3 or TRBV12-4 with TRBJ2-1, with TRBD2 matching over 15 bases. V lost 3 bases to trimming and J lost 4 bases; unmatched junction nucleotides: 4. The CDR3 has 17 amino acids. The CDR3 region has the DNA TGTGCCAGCAGTTTGGGACTAGCGGGGGGCGCTTACAATGAGCAGTTCTTC. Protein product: CASSLGLAGGAYNEQFF.

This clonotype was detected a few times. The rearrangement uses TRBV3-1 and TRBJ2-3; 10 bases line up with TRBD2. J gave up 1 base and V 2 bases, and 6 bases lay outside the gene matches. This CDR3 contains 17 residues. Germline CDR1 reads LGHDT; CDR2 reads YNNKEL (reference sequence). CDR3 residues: CASSQQRTSGRTDTQYF. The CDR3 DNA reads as TGTGCCAGCAGCCAACAGAGGACTAGCGGTCGCACAGATACGCAGTATTTT.

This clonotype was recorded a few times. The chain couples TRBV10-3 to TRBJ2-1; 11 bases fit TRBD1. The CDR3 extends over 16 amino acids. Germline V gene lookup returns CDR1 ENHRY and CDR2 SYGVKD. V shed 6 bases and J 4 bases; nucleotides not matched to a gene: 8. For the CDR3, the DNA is TGTGCCATCAGCCCCAGGACAGGGGGCGGTTACAATGAGCAGTTCTTC. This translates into CAISPRTGGGYNEQFF.

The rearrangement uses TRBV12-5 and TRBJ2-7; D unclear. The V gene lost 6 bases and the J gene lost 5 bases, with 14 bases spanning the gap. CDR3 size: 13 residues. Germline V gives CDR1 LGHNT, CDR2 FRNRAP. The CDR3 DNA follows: TGTGCTAGTGGCCCGCAGGACGGAGACGAGCAGTACTTC. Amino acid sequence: CASGPQDGDEQYF.

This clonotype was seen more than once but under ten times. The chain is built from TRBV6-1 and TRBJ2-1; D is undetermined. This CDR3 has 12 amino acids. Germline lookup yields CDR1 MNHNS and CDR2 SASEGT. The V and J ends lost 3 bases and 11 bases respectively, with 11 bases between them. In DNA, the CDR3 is TGTGCCAGCAGTGACATCGGCCTGAAGCAGTTCTTC. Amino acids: CASSDIGLKQFF.

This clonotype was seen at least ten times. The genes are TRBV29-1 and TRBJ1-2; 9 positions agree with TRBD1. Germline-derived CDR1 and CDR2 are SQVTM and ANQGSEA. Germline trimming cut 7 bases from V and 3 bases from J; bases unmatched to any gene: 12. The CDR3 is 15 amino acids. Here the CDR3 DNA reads TGCAGCGCCGATACAGGGGGCGCTCGTGACTATGGCTACACCTTC. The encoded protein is CSADTGGARDYGYTF.

The CDR3 DNA follows: TGTGCCAGCAGCCCCCCGGGACAGGGGTTTAGCTATGGCTACACCTTC. It codes for CASSPPGQGFSYGYTF. The V gene is TRBV11-2, the J gene TRBJ1-2; 10 bases are a match to TRBD1. The CDR3 totals 16 residues. Trimming removed 5 bases from V and 4 bases from J; junction bases left unmatched: 10. The germline V gene has CDR1 SGHAT and CDR2 FQNNGV.

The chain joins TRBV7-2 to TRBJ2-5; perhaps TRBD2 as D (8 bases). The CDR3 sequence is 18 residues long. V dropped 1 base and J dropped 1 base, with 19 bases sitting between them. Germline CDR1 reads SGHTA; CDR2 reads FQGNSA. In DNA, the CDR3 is TGTGCCAGCAGCTTAGGTCGGACTAGCAGGGGGACCCAAGAGACCCAGTACTTC. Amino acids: CASSLGRTSRGTQETQYF. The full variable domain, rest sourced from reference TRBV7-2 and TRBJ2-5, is GAGVSQSPSNKVTEKGKDVELRCDPISGHTALYWYRQSLGQGLEFLIYFQGNSAPDKSGLPSDRFSAERTGGSVSTLTIQRTQQEDSAVYLCASSLGRTSRGTQETQYFGPGTRLLVL.

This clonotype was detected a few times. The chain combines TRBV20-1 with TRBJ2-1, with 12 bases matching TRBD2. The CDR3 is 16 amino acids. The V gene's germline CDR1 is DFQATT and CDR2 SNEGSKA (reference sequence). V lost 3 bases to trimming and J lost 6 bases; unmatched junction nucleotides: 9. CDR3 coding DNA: TGCAGTGCTAGCTCCCTGGCTAGCGGGGGGGCCAATGAGCAGTTCTTC. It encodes CSASSLASGGANEQFF.

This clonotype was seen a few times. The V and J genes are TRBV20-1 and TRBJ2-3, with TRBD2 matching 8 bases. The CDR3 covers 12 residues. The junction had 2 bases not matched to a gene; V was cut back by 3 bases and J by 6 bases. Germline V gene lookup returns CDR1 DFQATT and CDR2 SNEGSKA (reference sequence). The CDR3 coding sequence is TGCAGTGCTAGCGGGGGGGCCGATACGCAGTATTTT. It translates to CSASGGADTQYF.

The CDR3 DNA reads TGTGCCAGCAGCCTCCAGGACAGCCAGGCTTTCTTT. This codes for CASSLQDSQAFF. The genes are TRBV7-9 and TRBJ1-1; maybe TRBD1 (6 bases). The ends were cut back, 5 bases at V and 11 bases at J, with 15 bases in the middle. The CDR3 sequence is 12 residues long. Germline V lookup: CDR1 SEHNR, CDR2 FQNEAQ (reference sequence).

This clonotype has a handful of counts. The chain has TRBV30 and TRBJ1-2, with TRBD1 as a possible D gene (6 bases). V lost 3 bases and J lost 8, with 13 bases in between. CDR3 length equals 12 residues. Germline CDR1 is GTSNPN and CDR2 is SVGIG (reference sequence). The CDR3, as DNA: TGTGCCTGGAGCGTGACAGGCCCGGGCTACACCTTC. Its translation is CAWSVTGPGYTF.

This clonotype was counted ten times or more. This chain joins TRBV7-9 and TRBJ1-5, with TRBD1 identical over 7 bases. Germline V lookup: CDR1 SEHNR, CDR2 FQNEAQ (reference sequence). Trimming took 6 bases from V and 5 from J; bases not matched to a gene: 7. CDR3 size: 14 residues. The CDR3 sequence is CASRATGSHQPQHF. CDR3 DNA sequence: TGTGCCAGCAGAGCGACAGGGTCCCATCAGCCCCAGCATTTT.

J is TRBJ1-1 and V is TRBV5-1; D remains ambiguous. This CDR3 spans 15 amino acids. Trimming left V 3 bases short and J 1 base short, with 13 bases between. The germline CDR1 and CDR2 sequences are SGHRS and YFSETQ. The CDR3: CASSYIRDTNTEAFF. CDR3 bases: TGCGCCAGCAGCTACATTAGGGATACGAACACTGAAGCTTTCTTT.

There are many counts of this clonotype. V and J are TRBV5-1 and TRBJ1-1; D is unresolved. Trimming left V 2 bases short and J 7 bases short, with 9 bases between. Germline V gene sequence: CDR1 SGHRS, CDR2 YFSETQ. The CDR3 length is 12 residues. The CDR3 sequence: CASSLWAGEAFF. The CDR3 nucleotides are TGCGCCAGCAGCTTATGGGCGGGTGAAGCTTTCTTT.

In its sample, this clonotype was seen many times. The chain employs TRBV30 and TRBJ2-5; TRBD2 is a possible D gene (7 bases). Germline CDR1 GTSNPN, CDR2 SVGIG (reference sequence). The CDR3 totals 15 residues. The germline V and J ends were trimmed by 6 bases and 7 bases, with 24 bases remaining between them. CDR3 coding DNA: TGTGCCTGCCAACCCCCCAGGGGTTCGGGGGGGACCCAGTACTTC. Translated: CACQPPRGSGGTQYF.

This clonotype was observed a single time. The CDR3 region is CASSLRTSGYNEQFF. DNA for the CDR3: TGCGCCAGCAGCTTGAGGACTAGCGGGTACAATGAGCAGTTCTTC. The chain combines TRBV5-1 with TRBJ2-1; 11 nucleotides align to TRBD2. From germline, CDR1 is SGHRS and CDR2 YFSETQ. The CDR3 totals 15 residues. V was pared by 1 base and J by 4 bases, with 1 base of the junction left unmatched.

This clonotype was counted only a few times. The CDR3 sequence is CASSSGTVSPNSPLHF. The CDR3 nucleotides read TGTGCCAGCAGCAGCGGGACAGTAAGCCCAAATTCACCCCTCCACTTT. This chain uses TRBV21-1 with TRBJ1-6; the table gives TRBD1 as D, unverified against the DNA. TRBV21-1 is recorded as a pseudogene. The length of the CDR3 is 16 residues.

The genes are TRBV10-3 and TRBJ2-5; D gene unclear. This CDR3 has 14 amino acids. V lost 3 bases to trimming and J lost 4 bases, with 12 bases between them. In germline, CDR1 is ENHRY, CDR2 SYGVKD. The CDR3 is CAISDGRRGETQYF. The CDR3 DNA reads TGTGCCATCAGTGATGGCCGAAGAGGAGAGACCCAGTACTTC.

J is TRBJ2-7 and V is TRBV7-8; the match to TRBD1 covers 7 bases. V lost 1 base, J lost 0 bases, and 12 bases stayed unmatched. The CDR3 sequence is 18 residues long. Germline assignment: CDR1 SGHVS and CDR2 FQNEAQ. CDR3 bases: TGTGCCAGCAGCTTAGGATGGGATGTCGGACAGGTCTCCTACGAGCAGTACTTC. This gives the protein CASSLGWDVGQVSYEQYF.

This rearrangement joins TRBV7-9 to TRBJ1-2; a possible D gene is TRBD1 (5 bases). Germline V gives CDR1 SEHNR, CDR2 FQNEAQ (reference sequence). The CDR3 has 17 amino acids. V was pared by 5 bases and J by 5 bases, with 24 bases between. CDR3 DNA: TGTGCCAGCAGCCGCCCCCCCGACGGGCATCGGGGGTATGGCTACACCTTC. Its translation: CASSRPPDGHRGYGYTF. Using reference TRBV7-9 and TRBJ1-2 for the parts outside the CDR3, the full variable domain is DTGVSQNPRHKITKRGQNVTFRCDPISEHNRLYWYRQTLGQGPEFLTYFQNEAQLEKSRLLSDRFSAERPKGSFSTLEIQRTEQGDSAMYLCASSRPPDGHRGYGYTFGSGTRLTVV.

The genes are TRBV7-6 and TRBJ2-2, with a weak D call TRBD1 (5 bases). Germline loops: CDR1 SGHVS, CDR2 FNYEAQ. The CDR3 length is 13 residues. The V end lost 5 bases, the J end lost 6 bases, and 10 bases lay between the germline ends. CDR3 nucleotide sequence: TGTGCCAGCAGCCCAACAGGCGCCGGGGAGCTGTTTTTT. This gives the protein CASSPTGAGELFF. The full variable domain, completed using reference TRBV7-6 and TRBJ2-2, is GAGVSQSPRYKVTKRGQDVALRCDPISGHVSLYWYRQALGQGPEFLTYFNYEAQQDKSGLPNDRFSAERPEGSISTLTIQRTEQRDSAMYRCASSPTGAGELFFGEGSRLTVL.